Presented here are 6 T cell receptor beta chains from one specimen sequenced in a study of CD8 T cells in Susac syndrome. After extraction with the RNeasy kit, about 0.45 to 1 ug of the RNA was reverse transcribed using random hexamers. TCRdb reprocessed the immunoSEQ multiplex PCR reads with MiXCR, giving one entry per CDR3 protein. Of approximately 100,000 distinct CDR3 sequences listed, about nine tenths are singletons. Sequenced input: CD4+ T cells from PBMCs. The receptors shown here come from a human donor in good health.

The J gene is TRBJ1-5, the V gene TRBV3-1; D is ambiguous. The V and J ends lost 1 base and 7 bases respectively, with 11 bases between them. This CDR3 is 14 amino acids long. Germline V gene data show CDR1 as LGHDT and CDR2 as YNNKEL (reference sequence). The CDR3 DNA is TGTGCCAGCAGCCAAGGGGGTAAGAGGCAGCCCCAGCATTTT. Its translation is CASSQGGKRQPQHF. Full variable domain (outside the CDR3, taken from reference TRBV3-1 and TRBJ1-5): DTAVSQTPKYLVTQMGNDKSIKCEQNLGHDTMYWYKQDSKKFLKIMFSYNNKELIINETVPNRFSPKSPDKAHLNLHINSLELGDSAVYFCASSQGGKRQPQHFGDGTRLSIL.

This clonotype came up a few times. J is TRBJ2-6 and V is TRBV5-4, with D perhaps TRBD2 (6 bases). V lost 3 bases, J lost 2 bases, and 9 bases lay in between. In germline, CDR1 is SGHNT, CDR2 YYREEE (reference sequence). The CDR3 consists of 15 residues. The CDR3 sequence is CASSSAGTGANVLTF. The DNA for the CDR3 is TGTGCCAGCAGCTCTGCGGGGACTGGGGCCAACGTCCTGACTTTC.

This sequence joins TRBV6-2 or TRBV6-3 and TRBJ2-7; 9 bases are shared with TRBD2. V shed 8 bases, J shed 5 bases, and the junction held 4 bases outside the gene matches. CDR3 size: 12 residues. Germline V gene sequence: CDR1 MNHEY, CDR2 SVGEGT. CDR3 nucleotides: TGTGCCAGCTCACGGACTAGCGACGAGCAGTACTTC. Translation gives CASSRTSDEQYF.

This clonotype was observed once. V and J are TRBV3-1 and TRBJ1-4; 7 bases map to TRBD1. This CDR3 region has 12 residues. Per the germline V gene, CDR1 is LGHDT and CDR2 is YNNKEL (reference sequence). The V gene end was trimmed by 4 bases and the J gene end by 14 bases; junction bases not matched to a gene: 7. The chain's CDR3 is CASSPDRWGLFF. For the CDR3, the DNA is TGTGCCAGCAGCCCGGACAGGTGGGGGCTGTTTTTT.

V is TRBV12-3 or TRBV12-4 and J is TRBJ2-2; no clear D gene. Trimming pared 6 bases from V and 1 base from J, leaving 9 bases between. The CDR3 has 14 amino acids. The chain's CDR3 is CASSVSGNTGELFF. DNA for the CDR3: TGTGCCAGCAGCGTTTCAGGGAACACCGGGGAGCTGTTTTTT.

This rearrangement joins TRBV29-1 to TRBJ2-1, with TRBD1 as a possible D gene (5 bases). Germline V gives CDR1 SQVTM, CDR2 ANQGSEA. The CDR3 contains 12 residues. V was pared by 7 bases and J by 0 bases, with 7 bases between. This CDR3 is CSAQGSYNEQFF. CDR3 nucleotide sequence: TGCAGCGCCCAGGGCTCCTACAATGAGCAGTTCTTC.